Below, 9 T cell receptor beta chains from the same sample are listed, as sequenced in a study of T cell changes during pregnancy in multiple sclerosis. The table came from immunoSEQ multiplex PCR; TCRdb's copy has only in-frame clones and leaves some out. The data show roughly 48,000 clones, 88% seen once. The sample in question was CD4+ T cells from peripheral blood mononuclear cells, obtained in the second trimester of pregnancy. The origin of the receptors is a female donor with multiple sclerosis, enrolled in a pregnancy study.

The CDR3 sequence is CASRQQGAWTEAFF. CDR3 nucleotides: TGTGCCAGCAGACAACAGGGGGCATGGACTGAAGCTTTCTTT. The chain links TRBV28 to TRBJ1-1; 9 bases are a match to TRBD1. Germline V CDR1 and CDR2: MDHEN, SYDVKM. The CDR3 totals 14 residues. The V and J ends lost 6 bases and 5 bases, in that order; junction bases with no gene match: 7.

The V gene is TRBV6-5, the J gene TRBJ2-2; D is possibly TRBD1 (6 bases). V was cut by 8 bases and J by 0 bases, with 10 bases left in between. The CDR3 spans 14 residues. Germline V gene data show CDR1 as MNHEY and CDR2 as SVGAGI. The CDR3 loop is CASRSGANTGELFF. For the CDR3, the DNA is TGTGCCAGCCGCTCAGGGGCGAACACCGGGGAGCTGTTTTTT.

The chain recombines TRBV19 with TRBJ1-2; TRBD1 matches at 9 bases. CDR1 is LNHDA, CDR2 SQIVND, per germline (reference sequence). The CDR3 consists of 15 residues. Trimming cost V 4 bases and J 1 base; bases outside gene matches: 4. The DNA of the CDR3 is TGTGCCAGTAGTAACCCGGGACAGGGTAACTATGGCTACACCTTC. Translation: CASSNPGQGNYGYTF.

The chain recombines TRBV7-2 with TRBJ1-3, with 7 positions matching TRBD1. The V segment lost 6 bases and the J segment 2 bases; nucleotides outside the gene matches: 7. Germline V lookup: CDR1 SGHTA, CDR2 FQGNSA. The CDR3 loop spans 15 amino acids. The CDR3 DNA sequence: TGTGCCAGCAGTCGACAGGGAAACCCTGGAAACACCATATATTTT. Translating gives CASSRQGNPGNTIYF.

The sample holds one count of this clone. CDR3 in DNA: TGTGCCAGCCGCGCACGGTTTGATCAGCCCCAGCATTTT. Amino acid sequence: CASRARFDQPQHF. The V gene is TRBV27, the J gene TRBJ1-5; no definite D call. CDR3 length: 13 residues. V lost 8 bases to trimming and J lost 5 bases, with 13 bases between them. CDR1 MNHEY and CDR2 SMNVEV come from the germline V gene (reference sequence).

This clone was seen a single time. This chain uses TRBV28 with TRBJ1-1; D is unresolved. The CDR3 has 11 residues. The V end was cut by 7 bases, the J end by 6 bases, with 9 bases between. Germline V lookup: CDR1 MDHEN, CDR2 SYDVKM. The CDR3 is CASISGPEAFF. The CDR3 region has the DNA TGTGCCAGCATTTCCGGTCCTGAAGCTTTCTTT.

This chain uses TRBV10-2 with TRBJ1-2; D may be TRBD1 (5 bases). V shed 2 bases and J shed 3 bases, with 10 bases lying between them. The CDR3 has 14 amino acids. CDR1 and CDR2 from the germline V gene are WSHSY and SAAADI. The CDR3 reads CASSETGSYYGYTF. CDR3 bases: TGCGCCAGCAGTGAGACAGGATCATACTATGGCTACACCTTC.

V usage is TRBV6-5 and J usage is TRBJ2-1; 8 bases match TRBD2. Trimming removed 7 bases from V and 5 bases from J; junction bases left unmatched: 4. Germline loops: CDR1 MNHEY, CDR2 SVGAGI. This CDR3 spans 13 amino acids. Here the CDR3 DNA reads TGTGCCAGCACTCGGGGGGGGAACAATGAGCAGTTCTTC. Translated, it gives CASTRGGNNEQFF.

The V call is TRBV30, the J call TRBJ1-5, with TRBD1 as a possible D gene (6 bases). Germline lookup yields CDR1 GTSNPN and CDR2 SVGIG (reference sequence). The CDR3 runs 15 residues. The V gene lost 2 bases and the J gene lost 5 bases, with 16 bases spanning the gap. The CDR3: CAWSLGGGGYQPQHF. Written as DNA, the CDR3 is TGTGCCTGGAGTTTAGGGGGGGGAGGTTATCAGCCCCAGCATTTT.